This T cell receptor (beta chain) is from a study of cytomegalovirus exposure and HLA in healthy donors. Study-wide background: T cells numbering some 170 million yielded 90 million to 140 million unique TCR beta sequences in an earlier analysis.

Concerning this clone: The antigen is not known.

This CDR3 has 15 residues. J gave up 6 bases and V 2 bases, and 7 bases lay outside the gene matches. Germline CDR1 is SNHLY and CDR2 is FYNNEI. General study results and limits: Common viral pathogens seemed to be connected with several of the most significant clusters, according to a later analysis.

The study ran its PCR with 60 Vbeta and 13 Jbeta primers. The table came from immunoSEQ multiplex PCR; TCRdb's copy has only in-frame clones and leaves some out. This sample has under 90,000 clones, with under 80% found just once. The origin of this receptor is a man aged 40-55 years in good health and CMV-seropositive. The chain employs TRBV2 and TRBJ2-1; 7 bases are a match to TRBD2. Sequenced material: PBMCs. The CDR3 loop reads CASSESGGWANEQFF. The CDR3 DNA sequence: TGTGCCAGCAGTGAATCCGGGGGGTGGGCCAATGAGCAGTTCTTC.